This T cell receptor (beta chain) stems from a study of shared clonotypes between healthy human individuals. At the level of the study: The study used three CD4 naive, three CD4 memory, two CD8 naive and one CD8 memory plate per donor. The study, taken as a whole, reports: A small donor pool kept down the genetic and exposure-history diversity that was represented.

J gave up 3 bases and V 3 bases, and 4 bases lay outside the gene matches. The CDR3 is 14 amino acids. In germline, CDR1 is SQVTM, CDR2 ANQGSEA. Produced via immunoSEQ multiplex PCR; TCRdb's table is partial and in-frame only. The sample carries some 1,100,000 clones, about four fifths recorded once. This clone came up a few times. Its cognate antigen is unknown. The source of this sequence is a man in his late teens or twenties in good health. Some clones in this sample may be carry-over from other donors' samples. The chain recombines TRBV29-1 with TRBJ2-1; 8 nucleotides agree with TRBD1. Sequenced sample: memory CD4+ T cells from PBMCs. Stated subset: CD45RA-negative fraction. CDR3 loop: CSVDPGQVYNEQFF. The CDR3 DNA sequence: TGCAGCGTTGACCCGGGACAGGTCTACAATGAGCAGTTCTTC.